These T cell receptor beta chains were read from a single sample in a study of spatial heterogeneity in lung cancer. TCRdb reprocessed the 5' RACE reads with MiXCR, giving one entry per CDR3 protein. There are about 44,000 distinct CDR3 sequences in the sample; roughly an eighth occur only once, and 55% to 70% lies in the top ten. The sequencing used PBMCs, collected at surgery. All receptors come from a male donor with early-stage non-small cell lung cancer. Both conserved end residues are part of each CDR3. D genes are given only for firm matches. Size values are once, few and many counts, or a class for expanded clones, and some rows have none.

>-|TRBV10-3|few|TRBJ2-3
TGTGCCATCAGTGGGGGCAGGGCGGGCACAGATACGCAGTATTTT
CAISGGRAGTDTQYF
>TRBD1|TRBV12-3/TRBV12-4|few|TRBJ2-3
TGTGCCAGCAGGTCTACAGGGGGCGAGCACGGCACAGATACGCAGTATTTT
CASRSTGGEHGTDTQYF
>TRBD2|TRBV6-2/TRBV6-3|-|TRBJ2-3
TGTGCCAGCAGTTACAACCAGCGGGAGACAGATACGCAGTATTTT
CASSYNQRETDTQYF
>-|TRBV5-5|many|TRBJ2-7
TGTGCCAGCAGCTTGGCCTTCGACTCCTACGAGCAGTACTTC
CASSLAFDSYEQYF
>TRBD1|TRBV29-1|-|TRBJ2-2
TGCAGCGTTGGACAGGGGGTCACCGGGGAGCTGTTTTTT
CSVGQGVTGELFF
>-|TRBV18|few|TRBJ2-2
TGTGCCAGCTCACCACCCCGGGGGCGGGACACCGGGGAGCTGTTTTTT
CASSPPRGRDTGELFF
>TRBD1|TRBV11-2|many|TRBJ2-7
TGTGCCAGCAGCCCATCGACAGGGTCCTACGAGCAGTACTTC
CASSPSTGSYEQYF
>TRBD2|TRBV5-1|-|TRBJ2-7
TGCGCCAGCAGCTTGGACGGACTAGCGGGAGGGCCGGGCGAGCAGTACTTC
CASSLDGLAGGPGEQYF
>-|TRBV7-9|-|TRBJ2-7
TGTGCCAGCAGCTCCAGTTCATCGACGTCCCTCTCCTACGAGCAGTACTTC
CASSSSSSTSLSYEQYF
>-|TRBV2|-|TRBJ2-6
TGTGCCATCCCGAGAGGGGGCTCTGGGGCCAACGTCCTGACTTTC
CAIPRGGSGANVLTF
>-|TRBV29-1|medium-sized|TRBJ2-3
TGCAGCGTCGCCACCGGGACCCAGGCAGATACGCAGTATTTT
CSVATGTQADTQYF
>-|TRBV12-3/TRBV12-4|-|TRBJ2-7
TGTGCCAGCAGACCTAGTTTGAGGGACGAGCAGTACTTC
CASRPSLRDEQYF
>-|TRBV27|few|TRBJ2-1
TGTGCCAGCAGTTTAAGGGTCCGAGAGGTAGGCTCCTACAATGAGCAGTTCTTC
CASSLRVREVGSYNEQFF
>-|TRBV12-3/TRBV12-4|many|TRBJ1-5
TGTGCCAGCAGTTTCGAGCAGGGGAGTCAGCCCCAGCATTTT
CASSFEQGSQPQHF
>-|TRBV28|many|TRBJ2-3
TGTGCCAGCAGTTTAATAGGGCTACCTAGCACAGATACGCAGTATTTT
CASSLIGLPSTDTQYF
>-|TRBV7-2|-|TRBJ2-3
TGTGCCAGCAGCTTGGCGATCACAGATACGCAGTATTTT
CASSLAITDTQYF
>TRBD1|TRBV5-1|-|TRBJ2-1
TGCGCCAGCAGCAAACTCGGGACAGAAAACAATGAGCAGTTCTTC
CASSKLGTENNEQFF
>-|TRBV28|-|TRBJ1-1
TGTGCCAGCAGTTTACAGGGCGGCACTGAAGCTTTCTTT
CASSLQGGTEAFF